This TCR beta chain was sequenced in a study of regulatory T cells in long-lasting Graves disease. The germline gives CDR1 SGHAT, CDR2 FQNNGV. The CDR3 covers 13 residues. V shed 0 bases and J shed 8 bases, with 9 bases lying between them. The study, taken as a whole, reports: Persistent Graves' patients showed less TCR diversity than newly diagnosed patients showed. Persistent disease was associated with favored TRBV28 usage and with favored use of TRBJ1-2 and TRBJ2-5.

Sequencing libraries for TCR beta were prepared with iRepertoire HTBI primers and Arm-PCR of CDR3 regions. TCRdb itself ran the multiplex PCR reads through MiXCR, one entry per CDR3 protein. The data contain 600,000 to 650,000 distinct CDR3 sequences, 16% of them singletons. Noted time point: newly diagnosed GD, antithyroid drugs for less than 3 months. Scientists built the TCR library using RNA that was extracted from PBMCs. Clinicians diagnosed Graves' disease using American Thyroid Association guidelines. Worth noting for this clonotype: Its antigen is currently unknown.

The same sample was also used in a study of T cells in Graves' hyperthyroidism and ophthalmopathy.

The gene calls are TRBV11-2 and TRBJ2-3; D not resolved. This receptor was obtained from a woman aged 25 to 39 with Graves disease. The source material was peripheral blood mononuclear cells (PBMCs), sampled at new diagnosis, from a patient treated with antithyroid drugs. The CDR3 DNA sequence: TGTGCCAGCAGCTTAGAAGTCCGCGGTACGCAGTATTTT. This translates into CASSLEVRGTQYF.